This section outlines one T cell receptor (beta chain) sequence together with its context. Antigen specificity is unknown. These data belong to a study of T cells in Graves' hyperthyroidism and ophthalmopathy. Patients with ophthalmopathy all had a Clinical Activity Score of at least 3, a NOSPECS grade of at least 4 and duration under 3 months. The study based diagnoses on clinical symptoms, serum thyroxine and TRAb, thyroid ultrasound and orbital computed tomography. Approximately 10 ml of fresh peripheral blood supplied the PBMCs. General study results and limits: Most thyroid clonotypes with frequency above 0.001 were detected in blood.

Germline CDR1 reads DFQATT; CDR2 reads SNEGSKA (reference sequence). V lost 6 bases to trimming and J lost 2 bases, with 11 bases between them. CDR3 length equals 13 residues. Amplification of TCR beta CDR3 regions used RNA as the template. Using the HTBI primer set, a first-round RT-PCR was run on the TCR CDR3. TCRdb reanalysed the multiplex PCR reads using MiXCR and keeps one entry per CDR3 protein. The sample contains approximately 300,000 distinct CDR3 sequences, 15% to 20% of which appear only once. This receptor was identified in an older woman with Graves' ophthalmopathy. Specimen: blood. This chain uses TRBV20-1 with TRBJ2-1; D remains ambiguous. The CDR3 loop is CSALHGTYNEQFF. DNA for the CDR3: TGCAGTGCCCTCCATGGGACCTACAATGAGCAGTTCTTC.